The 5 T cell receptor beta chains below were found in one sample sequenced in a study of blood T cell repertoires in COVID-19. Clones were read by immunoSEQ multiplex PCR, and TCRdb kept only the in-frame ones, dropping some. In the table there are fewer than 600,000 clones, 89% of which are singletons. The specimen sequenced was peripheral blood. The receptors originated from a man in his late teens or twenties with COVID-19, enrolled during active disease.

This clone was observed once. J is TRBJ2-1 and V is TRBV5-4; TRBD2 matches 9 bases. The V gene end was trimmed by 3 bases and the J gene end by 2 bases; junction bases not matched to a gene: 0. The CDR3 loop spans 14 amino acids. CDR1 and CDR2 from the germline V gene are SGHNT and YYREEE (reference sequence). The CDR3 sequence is CASSSSGAYNEQFF. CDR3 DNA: TGTGCCAGCAGCTCTAGCGGGGCCTACAATGAGCAGTTCTTC.

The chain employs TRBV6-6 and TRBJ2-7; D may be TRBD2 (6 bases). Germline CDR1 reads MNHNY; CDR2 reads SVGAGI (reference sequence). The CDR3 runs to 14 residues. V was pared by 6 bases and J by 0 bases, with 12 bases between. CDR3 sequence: CASSPAGSSYEQYF. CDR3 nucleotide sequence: TGTGCCAGCAGCCCGGCCGGGAGCTCCTACGAGCAGTACTTC.

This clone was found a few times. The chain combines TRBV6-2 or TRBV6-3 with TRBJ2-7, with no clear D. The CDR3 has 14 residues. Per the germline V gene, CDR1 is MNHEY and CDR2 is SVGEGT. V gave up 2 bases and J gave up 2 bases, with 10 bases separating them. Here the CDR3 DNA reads TGTGCCAGCAGTTACACCATCTCTACCTACGAGCAGTACTTC. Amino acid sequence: CASSYTISTYEQYF.

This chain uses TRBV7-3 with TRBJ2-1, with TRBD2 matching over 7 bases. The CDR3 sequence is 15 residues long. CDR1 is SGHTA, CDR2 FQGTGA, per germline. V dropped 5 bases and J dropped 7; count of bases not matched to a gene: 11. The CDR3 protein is CASSRPGLGENEQFF. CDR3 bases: TGTGCCAGCAGCCGACCCGGACTAGGGGAGAATGAGCAGTTCTTC.

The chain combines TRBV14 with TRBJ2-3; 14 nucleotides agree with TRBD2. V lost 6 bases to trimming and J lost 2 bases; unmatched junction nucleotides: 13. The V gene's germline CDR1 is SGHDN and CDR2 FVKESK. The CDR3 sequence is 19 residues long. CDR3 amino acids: CASSTAGTSGSPPTDTQYF. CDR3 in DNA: TGTGCCAGCAGTACGGCCGGGACTAGCGGGAGTCCCCCCACAGATACGCAGTATTTT. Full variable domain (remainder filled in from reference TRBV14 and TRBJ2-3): EAGVTQFPSHSVIEKGQTVTLRCDPISGHDNLYWYRRVMGKEIKFLLHFVKESKQDESGMPNNRFLAERTGGTYSTLKVQPAELEDSGVYFCASSTAGTSGSPPTDTQYFGPGTRLTVL.